This T cell receptor (beta chain) was profiled in a study of blood T cell repertoires in COVID-19. Clones were read by immunoSEQ multiplex PCR, and TCRdb kept only the in-frame ones, dropping some. The sample yields 250,000 to 400,000 clones, about 85% seen once. The TCR comes from a woman in her 30s who had been exposed to COVID-19. Sequencing was performed on PBMCs or T cells enriched from blood (not recorded which).

In DNA form, the CDR3 reads TGTGCCAGCAGTGTCTTGGCTAGCGGGAGTGATCCTCAGTACTTC. Its protein is CASSVLASGSDPQYF. The chain employs TRBV2 and TRBJ2-4; 10 nucleotides match TRBD2. The CDR3 is 15 residues long. Unmatched junction bases numbered 12, after V lost 4 bases and J lost 12 bases. Germline V gene data show CDR1 as SNHLY and CDR2 as FYNNEI. Together with reference TRBV2 and TRBJ2-4, the CDR3 gives the full variable domain: EPEVTQTPSHQVTQMGQEVILRCVPISNHLYFYWYRQILGQKVEFLVSFYNNEISEKSEIFDDQFSVERPDGSNFTLKIRSTKLEDSAMYFCASSVLASGSDPQYFGAGTRLSVL.